What follows describes a single T cell receptor (beta chain). Its target antigen remains unknown. Per-base quality was not reported, and no clone a single base away is much larger than it. The cohort was made up of approximately 700 healthy bone marrow donors. Cohort members were all nominally healthy when sampled, although unrecorded immune exposures were likely present. The donor tested CMV seropositive and was one of the 289 seropositive cohort members. A peripheral blood sample was provided by each donor, and peripheral blood mononuclear cells were used for TCR beta sequencing. Genomic DNA extraction from the blood cell samples was performed with the Qiagen DNeasy Blood Extraction Kit. In the germline V gene, CDR1 corresponds to SGHDN and CDR2 to FVKESK. From the cysteine up to the phenylalanine, the CDR3 has a length of 12 residues. The sequence is cut down to CDR3 DNA, 36 bases in frame from base 1. V was cut back by 0 bases and J by 9 bases, leaving a gap of 8 bases between them.

Library preparation used the immunoSEQ multiplex PCR assay. For the multiplex PCR, a mixture combining 60 forward primers for TCR Vbeta segments and 13 reverse primers for TCR Jbeta segments was used. The CDR3 region of rearranged TCR beta genes was amplified from genomic DNA with a multiplex PCR assay. Amplified TCR beta libraries were sequenced as 87-base-pair reads on the Illumina HiSeq System. As for the authors' bioinformatics: In a later analysis, some 80 million unique TCR beta chains were counted across the approximately 670 repertoires, and roughly 9.9 million of these chains were shared by at least two donors. To remove PCR and sequencing errors, raw reads were error-corrected and collapsed into unique sequences using a nearest-neighbor algorithm that merged closely related sequences. To assign V, D and J gene segments, CDR3 sequences were aligned to IMGT reference sequences. For a sequence to be retained, a match of at least six nucleotides to both a V gene segment and a J gene segment was required. Rearrangements were classified as productive when the CDR3 lacked stop codons and remained in frame with V and J, and all other rearrangements were classified as non-productive. Following IMGT convention, CDR3 was defined as the stretch from the second conserved V-encoded cysteine up to the conserved J-encoded phenylalanine. The earlier analysis of 450 to 750 of the donors excluded any sequence lacking an unambiguous match to a single V gene segment. In an earlier analysis of some 590 of the donors, a V segment was called functional when productive rearrangements were above 56.7%, and segregating when the standard deviation between donors exceeded 5%. A statistical classification framework was developed to diagnose cytomegalovirus status using the catalog of TCR beta chain sequences. A later analysis assigned V and J genes by comparing TCR nucleotide sequences with IMGT/GENE-DB human TR gene sequences. The TCRdist pipeline was used in a later analysis to assign CDR3 sequences and most-parsimonious VDJ recombination scenarios. In a later analysis, each TCR beta chain was defined by its CDR3 amino acid sequence together with its V-gene family, and reads lacking a unique V-gene family were excluded. In a later analysis, 450 to 600 highly shared, low-generation-probability nucleotide sequences were removed to address suspected cross-contamination and a sequencing artifact. A later analysis calculated a clonal expansion index for each public chain from normalized within-repertoire ranks of inferred template counts. In a later analysis, generation probabilities were computed with a VDJ recombination model fitted to out-of-frame rearrangements, and the resulting probabilities were checked against IGoR. In a later analysis, TCR-TCR, TCR-HLA and TCR-CMV co-occurrence was scored with hypergeometric tests, and a repertoire-size bias correction was applied to TCR pairs. To estimate false discovery rates, a later analysis permuted the HLA or CMV assignments 20 times. In a later analysis, co-occurring TCRs were grouped with DBSCAN, and TCRdist sequence similarity was added when clustering was performed within HLA-allele-positive subsets. Repertoires with fewer than 30,000 or more than 120,000 public chains, plus five repertoires with anomalous nucleotide sharing, were excluded from co-occurrence clustering. TCRdb holds this immuneACCESS table with in-frame rearrangements only. Some clones are missing; in checked studies, unresolved V genes explain under half, and the rest has no known cause. V, J and clone size were drawn from that table, and D and trimming were deduced from the DNA. The sample table contains around 150,000 clones; only one count was recorded for just under 80% of them. 9% to 10% of the sample comes from the top ten.

The data originate from a study of cytomegalovirus exposure and HLA in healthy donors (dated by TCRdb to the late 2010s). For the wider study: An earlier analysis of 587 of the donors reported approximately 280 Gb of sequence data and around 120 million unique TCR beta sequences obtained from around 180 million T cells. An early release that covered several hundred HLA-typed donors contained 300 to 350 gigabases of sequencing data and approximately 85 million unique TCR sequences. Among the roughly 400 genotyped donors, under 90% belonged to the genetic ancestry cluster associated with self-reported Caucasian donors. The study aimed to test whether signatures of past pathogen exposure could be identified by cataloging public T cell receptors. The T cell repertoires of 670 or so subjects were profiled by immunosequencing and related to cytomegalovirus serostatus. Besides the first cohort of under 700 subjects, a separate validation cohort made up of roughly 120 different subjects was used. To predict cytomegalovirus infection status, the study brought together high-throughput TCR immunosequencing, statistical association of individual TCRs with disease status, and machine learning. A later analysis re-analyzed previously published TCR beta repertoires from about 730 donors and added high-resolution HLA genotyping to study TCR occurrence patterns. Rather than drawing on any new phenotypic data, the later analysis identified candidate immune exposures from TCR beta sequences and the way those sequences occurred across donors. In an earlier analysis of about 590 of the donors, high-throughput TCR beta sequencing was used to judge whether each TCR beta V gene segment behaved as functional or pseudogenic. Donor age, sex, ethnicity and CMV serostatus were collected together with the repertoire data. In a later genetic analysis, genome-wide SNP genotypes for about three fifths of the roughly 670 donors were used, and that subset was treated as a discovery cohort. Every repertoire in the discovery cohort had been generated on one and the same sequencing platform. Class I and class II HLA loci were covered by the typing at four-digit resolution. Typing coverage differed by locus: A, B, C, DRB1 and DQB1 were typed in roughly 620-630 donors, DQA1 in roughly 500, DPA1 in 600 to 610, and DPB1 in 472. Roughly 5 DR-DQ haplotypes were treated as single units for association and clustering because of strong linkage in the cohort. Across 300 to 500 genotyped donors of the cohort, an average of about 240,000 unique TCR beta nucleotide sequences per donor were sequenced, and approximately 17% of those sequences were non-productive.

General study outcomes and caveats: The study listed 150 to 200 TCR beta chains as associated with cytomegalovirus. Cytomegalovirus status was reported to be diagnosed by the classifier with high specificity and sensitivity in both the original and validation cohorts. Because the 87-base-pair reads could not distinguish some IMGT-functional V segments, including TRBV6-2 and TRBV6-3, those segments were excluded. A later analysis associated 15,000 or so TCR beta sequences with specific HLA alleles at a false discovery rate of 0.05. In vitro tests confirmed that a few of the cytomegalovirus-associated TCR beta chains recognize cytomegalovirus antigens. When HLA alleles, especially DR and DQ, strongly co-occurred, TCR associations were difficult to assign to individual alleles. For the cohort, immune exposure information was limited to CMV serostatus. According to a later genetic analysis, donors in an Asian-associated ancestry cluster had fewer N-insertions in productive TCRs than the approximately 630-donor mean. A later analysis found that TCR association rates varied across HLA loci, with DRB1 alleles showing the most associated TCRs and HLA-C alleles the fewest. A further reported finding was that TCR beta sequences accurately predicted the HLA-A and HLA-B alleles for most subjects in the first cohort. Linkage disequilibrium might explain the correlated functional status among segregating V segments, but an unknown experimental factor could not be excluded. In an earlier analysis of several hundred of the donors, most TCR beta V segments were observed in productive rearrangements about 87% or about 30% of the time, broadly matching IMGT annotations. Because HLA typing was missing for some donors at each locus, association tests included only the typed subset. A cluster of highly shared sequence variants was judged likely to represent a technical artifact of the sequencing pipeline. In a later analysis, most CMV-associated TCR beta chains were found to appear HLA-restricted, with HLA associations seemingly driven largely by CMV exposure. This cohort had only TCR beta chains sequenced, and the lack of alpha or paired-chain data limited which features could be detected. Roughly uniform sequencing depth across donors was assumed in presence/absence analyses, although this assumption may not hold. The earlier analysis of 450 to 700 of the donors excluded some 16 rarely observed V segments, including chromosome 9 orphons, because counts were too low. It was suggested by the authors that the approach could potentially be generalized to other disease states and immunological phenotypes. Most TCR sequences were seen in very few donors, while some public TCRs were found in many individuals. According to a later analysis, parvovirus B19, influenza, CMV and Epstein-Barr virus appeared linked to several top co-occurrence clusters. Compared with equally common non-associated chains, HLA-associated TCR beta chains in a later analysis were more clonally expanded and had lower generation probabilities. An association between a missense DCLRE1C variant and V-gene and J-gene trimming of TCR beta chains was found in a later genetic analysis and replicated in an independent cohort.

This TCR came from a young man in good health and CMV-seropositive. The sequenced sample was PBMCs. The chain is encoded by TRBV14 joined to TRBJ1-1, with TRBD1 tentatively as D gene (5 bases match). The CDR3 amino acid sequence is: CASSQEAGQAFF. The nucleotides are TGTGCCAGCAGCCAAGAGGCAGGGCAAGCTTTCTTT. Here the CDR3 is joined to the reference TRBV14 and TRBJ1-1 genes, and the full variable domain is: EAGVTQFPSHSVIEKGQTVTLRCDPISGHDNLYWYRRVMGKEIKFLLHFVKESKQDESGMPNNRFLAERTGGTYSTLKVQPAELEDSGVYFCASSQEAGQAFFGQGTRLTVV.